This is a list of T cell receptor beta chains from one sample in a study of OX40 agonist ivuxolimab in advanced cancers. Data came from immunoSEQ multiplex PCR; TCRdb stores just in-frame clones and leaves some out. The sample has approximately 80,000 clones; roughly nine tenths are singletons. Sequenced here: CD4+ or CD8+ T cells sorted from blood, sampled in a trial of the OX40 agonist ivuxolimab. Every receptor here comes from an adult with an advanced solid tumor such as melanoma, head and neck, liver or kidney cancer. Each CDR3 is given with its conserved first and last residue. Each record gives: CDR3 protein, CDR3 DNA, V gene, D gene, clone size, J gene. D genes are given only for firm matches. Not every row has a clone size; where given, it reads once, few, many or a size class.

CASSPRGWGDTDTQYF	TGTGCCAGCAGCCCCCGTGGGTGGGGGGACACAGATACGCAGTATTTT	TRBV9	-	-	TRBJ2-3
CASSSEIGWEQFF	TGTGCCAGCAGCTCCGAGATCGGGTGGGAGCAGTTCTTC	TRBV13	-	-	TRBJ2-1
CASSVTVNTEAFF	TGTGCCAGCAGCGTAACGGTAAACACTGAAGCTTTCTTT	TRBV11-3	-	-	TRBJ1-1
CASSLIGYASNQPQHF	TGTGCCAGCAGTTTAATTGGATACGCTAGCAATCAGCCCCAGCATTTT	TRBV28	-	-	TRBJ1-5
CASSSFGGDETQYF	TGTGCCAGCAGTTCCTTTGGGGGGGACGAGACCCAGTACTTC	TRBV6-5	TRBD2	-	TRBJ2-5
CASSLVASTDTQYF	TGCGCCAGCAGCTTGGTGGCTAGCACAGATACGCAGTATTTT	TRBV5-1	-	-	TRBJ2-3
CASSWSGGISGNTIYF	TGCGCCAGCAGCTGGAGCGGGGGGATCTCTGGAAACACCATATATTTT	TRBV5-1	-	-	TRBJ1-3
CASSLISGANSPLHF	TGTGCCAGCAGTTTAATCTCAGGGGCTAATTCACCCCTCCACTTT	TRBV27	-	-	TRBJ1-6
CASSLATGGNQPQHF	TGTGCCAGCAGTTTAGCAACAGGGGGCAATCAGCCCCAGCATTTT	TRBV28	TRBD1	once	TRBJ1-5
CAWSVEASYNEQFF	TGTGCCTGGAGTGTTGAGGCCTCCTACAATGAGCAGTTCTTC	TRBV30	-	-	TRBJ2-1
CASSYINEQFF	TGTGCCAGCAGTTACATCAATGAGCAGTTCTTC	TRBV27	-	-	TRBJ2-1
CASTTSIDTQYF	TGTGCCAGCACGACTAGTATCGATACGCAGTATTTT	TRBV2	-	-	TRBJ2-3
CASSDRDRTNEKLFF	TGCGCCAGCAGTGACAGGGACAGGACTAATGAAAAACTGTTTTTT	TRBV10-2	TRBD1	-	TRBJ1-4
CASSYPGTSSNEQFF	TGTGCCAGCAGTTACCCCGGGACTAGCTCCAATGAGCAGTTCTTC	TRBV6-6	TRBD2	-	TRBJ2-1
CASSKGDRYEQYF	TGTGCCAGTAGTAAGGGGGATAGATACGAGCAGTACTTC	TRBV19	-	-	TRBJ2-7
CASSPRLAGVVGNEQFF	TGTGCTAGCAGCCCACGACTAGCGGGAGTAGTGGGGAATGAGCAGTTCTTC	TRBV7-7	TRBD2	-	TRBJ2-1
CASGLWDRGRDTQYF	TGTGCTAGTGGTTTATGGGACAGGGGCCGGGATACGCAGTATTTT	TRBV12-5	TRBD1	-	TRBJ2-3
CASSRERQASRLF	TGCGCCAGCAGCCGGGAAAGGCAAGCCTCCCGCCTTTTT	TRBV4-1	-	-	TRBJ2-4
CASSWSNNNEQFF	TGTGCCAGCAGTTGGAGTAATAACAATGAGCAGTTCTTC	TRBV27	-	once	TRBJ2-1
CASSDGGGRADNEQFF	TGTGCCAGCAGCGATGGAGGGGGGCGGGCCGACAATGAGCAGTTCTTC	TRBV9	-	-	TRBJ2-1
CASMGFRENSPLHF	TGTGCCAGCATGGGTTTCCGAGAAAATTCACCCCTCCACTTT	TRBV28	-	-	TRBJ1-6
CASSQDGQPQHF	TGTGCCAGCAGCCAAGATGGGCAGCCCCAGCATTTT	TRBV4-2	-	few	TRBJ1-5
CASSVGGTDTQYF	TGTGCCAGCAGTGTCGGAGGCACAGATACGCAGTATTTT	TRBV27	-	-	TRBJ2-3